Included here is one TCR beta chain sequence, with context. The antigen is unknown. The PCR ran on 60 Vbeta and 13 Jbeta primers. The data were produced by immunoSEQ multiplex PCR, yet TCRdb's version contains in-frame clones alone and is incomplete. The table shows about 150,000 clones, with over 65% occurring only once. V was pared by 5 bases and J by 0 bases, with 9 bases of the junction left unmatched. The CDR3 is 16 residues long. Per germline, CDR1 MDHEN and CDR2 SYDVKM. The sample is drawn from a study of cytomegalovirus exposure and HLA in healthy donors. Study-wide background: Previous work identified roughly 110 million unique TCR beta sequences from around 200 million T cells. Study results and limitations: Associated with cytomegalovirus, according to the listing, were 150 to 200 TCR beta chains. Diagnosis of cytomegalovirus status made by the classifier reportedly showed high specificity and sensitivity.

The chain is built from TRBV28 and TRBJ1-2, with TRBD1 matching 7 bases. The sequence was obtained from a woman aged 25 to 39 in good health and CMV-seropositive. The sequenced sample consisted of PBMCs. For the CDR3, the DNA is TGTGCCAGCAGTCCCCGGACAGGCCCGTCTAACTATGGCTACACCTTC. Amino acids: CASSPRTGPSNYGYTF.